This T cell receptor beta chain originates from a study of shared clonotypes between healthy human individuals. General observations from the study: An expected dependence of interdonor clonotype sharing on sequencing depth was noted.

CD8 cells classed as naive were CD45RO-negative and positively selected for CCR7, excluding terminally differentiated effector memory CD45RA+ cells. None of the donors, who were healthy HIV-negative adults, had recently had acute infections or vaccinations. Everyone who donated was a Caucasian adult who lived in Nashville, Tennessee. This CDR3 has 15 amino acids. CDR1 and CDR2 (germline): SGHDT, YYEEEE. Deletions cut 2 bases from V and 2 bases from J, with 14 bases between. This clone is a singleton in its sample. The antigen is undetermined. Deep was the level used in running the assay. Profiling relied on immunoSEQ multiplex PCR, and the TCRdb table lists in-frame clones only, not all of them. The repertoire holds hundreds of thousands of clones, with around 92% as singletons.

The sequenced sample consisted of naive CD8+ T cells sorted from blood. This chain connects TRBV5-6 to TRBJ2-7; possible D gene TRBD2, 6 bases. The source is a man under 40 in good health. This chain's CDR3 is CASSFWRVRTYEQYF. CDR3 nucleotides: TGTGCCAGCAGCTTCTGGAGGGTTAGGACCTACGAGCAGTACTTC.